The clone carrying this T cell receptor (beta chain) was observed many times. The antigen remains unidentified. Germline V lookup: CDR1 MGHRA, CDR2 YSYEKL. CDR3 size: 16 residues. Trimming took 0 bases from V and 1 from J, leaving 10 bases between them. Each TCR transcript was tagged with a 10-nucleotide random UMI during 5'RACE. Every sequencing run drew on 15-18 subjects and yielded over 180 million TCR-beta sequences. TCRdb reanalysed the 5' RACE reads using MiXCR and keeps one entry per CDR3 protein. Of tens of thousands of distinct CDR3 sequences in the sample, 3.5% to 5.5% were seen once. The sample originates from a study of neurological immune-mediated disorders. Broader study findings: A possible signature appeared as one related-CDR3 cluster, in which phylogenetic grouping placed the repertoires of 18 of 34 multiple sclerosis patients. The authors found no clinical or MRI feature associated with the multiple sclerosis repertoire cluster.

Sequenced material: PBMCs. The chain couples TRBV4-1 to TRBJ1-5, with D possibly TRBD1 on 5 matching bases. The source is a young man with multiple sclerosis. The CDR3 loop is CASSQDPGESNQPQHF. DNA for the CDR3: TGCGCCAGCAGCCAAGATCCGGGGGAGAGCAATCAGCCCCAGCATTTT.